A selection of T cell receptor beta chains follows, all from one sample in a study of PD-L1 blockade in urothelial cancer. Here immunoSEQ multiplex PCR was the method, and the copy in TCRdb shows in-frame clones only, minus some. The sample yields tens of thousands of clones, around 88% seen once. Source: PBMCs, taken around atezolizumab (anti-PD-L1) treatment. The source is a man between 60 and 75 years old with urothelial cancer. The CDR3 runs from the conserved cysteine through the conserved F or W.

v_gene: TRBV5-8; CDR3aa: CASSSQGPNTEAFF
v_gene: TRBV6-4; CDR3aa: CASSRTVLTEAFF
v_gene: TRBV2; CDR3aa: CASSEARGGNQPQHF
v_gene: TRBV5-4; CDR3aa: CASSLDPGQPQHF
v_gene: TRBV7-2; CDR3aa: CASSLGGTQNQPQHF
v_gene: TRBV27; CDR3aa: CASSPLAGRSYEQYF
v_gene: TRBV6-1; CDR3aa: CASSGQGGKLFF
v_gene: TRBV2; CDR3aa: CASIAGGRETQYF
v_gene: TRBV6-1; CDR3aa: CATRGTVDNSPLHF
v_gene: TRBV11-3; CDR3aa: CASSLGGTGYNEQFF
v_gene: TRBV15; CDR3aa: CATRRVGSGEQFF
v_gene: TRBV19; CDR3aa: CASSNTENEKLFF
v_gene: TRBV29-1; CDR3aa: CSVSGQGAYEQYF
v_gene: TRBV27; CDR3aa: CASSSLGTGLPYEQYF
v_gene: TRBV5-4; CDR3aa: CASSPGGSSYNEQFF
v_gene: TRBV19; CDR3aa: CASSTTGGFTEAFF
v_gene: TRBV7-9; CDR3aa: CASSSRVEQFF
v_gene: TRBV5-1; CDR3aa: CASSLSGKAYTEAFF
v_gene: TRBV11-3; CDR3aa: CASSLSLGAGGEKLFF
v_gene: TRBV10-3; CDR3aa: CAIRRTSGGEHTDTQYF
v_gene: TRBV7-9; CDR3aa: CASRSKPGLAVETQYF
v_gene: TRBV5-5; CDR3aa: CASSLAQGAGGYTF
v_gene: TRBV19; CDR3aa: CASSPRPPGLAEKRGETQYF
v_gene: TRBV5-4; CDR3aa: CASSLAGIYNEQFF
v_gene: TRBV19; CDR3aa: CASSPLGTGSYNEQFF
v_gene: TRBV5-6; CDR3aa: CASSPRLAGIDNEQFF
v_gene: TRBV7-2; CDR3aa: CASSRQGGNQETQYF
v_gene: TRBV5-4; CDR3aa: CASSGNPDSYEQYF
v_gene: TRBV2; CDR3aa: CASSTGDRAGGQPQHF
v_gene: TRBV7-3; CDR3aa: CASSLGRTQETQYF
v_gene: TRBV19; CDR3aa: CASSIIGDRQPQHF
v_gene: TRBV5-4; CDR3aa: CASSLGPPGLAGGDLYEQYF
v_gene: TRBV5-6; CDR3aa: CASSGNRDLSWGYTF
v_gene: TRBV19; CDR3aa: CASREVYDRGELFF
v_gene: TRBV18; CDR3aa: CASSLSGESTEAFF
v_gene: TRBV21-1; CDR3aa: CASSSRDRASSGANVLTF
v_gene: TRBV5-6; CDR3aa: CASSSGQGFYTEAFF
v_gene: TRBV7-2; CDR3aa: CASSRDSMNTEAFF
v_gene: TRBV6-5; CDR3aa: CASRTGGSGNTIYF
v_gene: TRBV11-3; CDR3aa: CASSRRQAAGDEQFF
v_gene: TRBV11-2; CDR3aa: CASKPLGRGGWETQYF
v_gene: TRBV7-3; CDR3aa: CASSLAGGTSYEQYF
v_gene: TRBV6-5; CDR3aa: CASRVDRLFYGYTF
v_gene: TRBV19; CDR3aa: CASSTSGGYEQYF
v_gene: TRBV5-6; CDR3aa: CASSPNTGGSTDTQYF
v_gene: TRBV5-5; CDR3aa: CASSPLMGATYEQYF
v_gene: TRBV7-9; CDR3aa: CASSLVPPQQGVGETQYF
v_gene: TRBV5-1; CDR3aa: CASSLVQRDTDTQYF
v_gene: TRBV19; CDR3aa: CASSITGGSGVYGYTF
v_gene: TRBV18; CDR3aa: CASSPSMGGQRNSPLHF
v_gene: TRBV7-3; CDR3aa: CASSSSGGARETQYF